Listed here are 14 T cell receptor beta chains from one sample, sequenced in a study of cytomegalovirus exposure and HLA in healthy donors. The primer mix had 60 Vbeta and 13 Jbeta primers. The protocol was immunoSEQ multiplex PCR, while the TCRdb copy is restricted to in-frame clones and leaves out a portion. The sample contains more than 65,000 clones, about four fifths of which appear only once. The sample was PBMCs. All receptors derive from a man aged 18 to 29 in good health and CMV-seronegative.

The sample holds a few counts of this clone. The CDR3 protein is CASSLDPGGAEKLFF. In DNA form, the CDR3 reads TGCGCCAGCAGCCTGGACCCAGGGGGCGCGGAAAAACTGTTTTTT. The chain combines TRBV5-1 with TRBJ1-4; 8 bases line up with TRBD1. V shed 4 bases, J shed 8 bases, and the junction held 10 bases outside the gene matches. CDR3 length equals 15 residues. Looked up from germline, CDR1 is SGHRS and CDR2 is YFSETQ.

The chain employs TRBV19 and TRBJ2-1; D is undetermined. The CDR3 sequence is 17 residues long. Germline CDR1 and CDR2: LNHDA and SQIVND (reference sequence). V was shortened by 6 bases and J by 0 bases, with 18 bases between the two germline ends. CDR3 protein: CASRSIQRVSSYNEQFF. CDR3 coding DNA: TGTGCCAGTAGATCAATTCAGCGCGTCAGCTCCTACAATGAGCAGTTCTTC.

The rearrangement links TRBV2 to TRBJ2-7, with D unresolved. The V end was cut by 6 bases, the J end by 3 bases, with 9 bases between. Germline V gives CDR1 SNHLY, CDR2 FYNNEI. The CDR3 contains 12 residues. The CDR3 region is CASSLLFYEQYF. The CDR3 bases are TGTGCCAGCAGCCTCCTCTTCTACGAGCAGTACTTC.

There are a few counts of this clone. The rearrangement uses TRBV6-4 and TRBJ2-3; 9 nucleotides agree with TRBD2. V lost 0 bases and J lost 4; bases outside the gene matches: 5. Germline lookup yields CDR1 MRHNA and CDR2 SNTAGT. The CDR3 spans 16 residues. The CDR3 sequence: CASSDSGGGASDTQYF. In nucleotides, the CDR3 is TGTGCCAGCAGTGACTCGGGCGGGGGGGCGTCAGATACGCAGTATTTT.

The V and J genes are TRBV7-9 and TRBJ1-1; no clear D. Germline V CDR1 and CDR2: SEHNR, FQNEAQ (reference sequence). The CDR3 totals 13 residues. Trimming cost V 1 base and J 4 bases, with 7 bases left between them. CDR3 loop: CASSLGSVTEAFF. CDR3 DNA sequence: TGTGCCAGCAGCTTAGGAAGCGTCACTGAAGCTTTCTTT.

This chain joins TRBV5-6 and TRBJ2-5; D perhaps matches TRBD2 (5 bases). The germline gives CDR1 SGHDT, CDR2 YYEEEE. The V gene lost 4 bases and the J gene lost 3 bases, with 16 bases spanning the gap. The CDR3 length is 15 residues. In DNA form, the CDR3 reads TGTGCCAGCAGCAGAATGGAGGACCGAAAAGAGACCCAGTACTTC. This codes for CASSRMEDRKETQYF.

This chain links TRBV11-1 with TRBJ2-1; D gene uncertain. This CDR3 contains 13 residues. Germline CDR1 is SGHAT and CDR2 is FQDESV (reference sequence). The V end was cut by 5 bases, the J end by 4 bases, with 9 bases between. In nucleotides, the CDR3 is TGTGCCAGCAGCCCACGAGCGTACAATGAGCAGTTCTTC. Protein sequence: CASSPRAYNEQFF.

The chain employs TRBV30 and TRBJ2-1; maybe TRBD1 (6 bases). The ends were cut back, 2 bases at V and 9 bases at J, with 14 bases in the middle. Germline lookup yields CDR1 GTSNPN and CDR2 SVGIG (reference sequence). CDR3 length equals 13 residues. The CDR3 DNA reads as TGTGCCTGGAGTAACGGTTTAGGGGGTGAGCAGTTCTTC. This encodes CAWSNGLGGEQFF. The full variable domain, completed using reference TRBV30 and TRBJ2-1, is SQTIHQWPATLVQPVGSPLSLECTVEGTSNPNLYWYRQAAGRGLQLLFYSVGIGQISSEVPQNLSASRPQDRQFILSSKKLLLSDSGFYLCAWSNGLGGEQFFGPGTRLTVL.

The chain is built from TRBV2 and TRBJ2-7; 7 bases line up with TRBD2. Trimming at V came to 6 bases and at J to 0 bases, leaving 17 bases not matched to a gene. The length of the CDR3 is 18 residues. Germline V lookup: CDR1 SNHLY, CDR2 FYNNEI. DNA of the CDR3: TGTGCCAGCAGGGTAACTAGCGAATCCTTCATTCTCTCCTACGAGCAGTACTTC. Protein: CASRVTSESFILSYEQYF. Drawing the rest from reference TRBV2 and TRBJ2-7, the complete variable domain is EPEVTQTPSHQVTQMGQEVILRCVPISNHLYFYWYRQILGQKVEFLVSFYNNEISEKSEIFDDQFSVERPDGSNFTLKIRSTKLEDSAMYFCASRVTSESFILSYEQYFGPGTRLTVT.

This chain links TRBV6-6 with TRBJ2-2; D remains ambiguous. CDR3 size: 12 residues. Germline V gene lookup returns CDR1 MNHNY and CDR2 SVGAGI (reference sequence). V lost 8 bases to trimming and J lost 4 bases, with 8 bases between them. CDR3 sequence reads: CASFSSTGELFF. CDR3 DNA: TGTGCCAGCTTTAGCTCCACCGGGGAGCTGTTTTTT.

J is TRBJ2-7 and V is TRBV15, with TRBD1 identical over 10 bases. After removal of 0 bases from V and 7 bases from J, the junction contained 6 bases not matched to a gene. In germline, CDR1 is LNHNV, CDR2 YYDKDF (reference sequence). There are 15 residues in the CDR3. The CDR3 region is CATSREGTGAGEQYF. The CDR3 coding sequence is TGTGCCACCAGCAGAGAGGGGACAGGGGCTGGGGAGCAGTACTTC.

V and J are TRBV14 and TRBJ1-5; D perhaps matches TRBD1 (6 bases). The CDR3 has 17 amino acids. Germline V gene sequence: CDR1 SGHDN, CDR2 FVKESK. Trimming shortened V by 3 bases and J by 5 bases, and 20 bases separated the two germline ends. The DNA of the CDR3 is TGTGCCAGCAGCCACAAGGCCCAATGGGGGCTAGATCAGCCCCAGCATTTT. Its translation: CASSHKAQWGLDQPQHF.

CDR3 in amino acids: CASSSGTGATDTQYF. Written as DNA, the CDR3 is TGTGCCAGCAGTTCCGGGACAGGGGCGACAGATACGCAGTATTTT. The gene calls are TRBV6-1 and TRBJ2-3, with 10 nucleotides matching TRBD1. V lost 5 bases to trimming and J lost 3 bases; unmatched junction nucleotides: 5. Per germline, CDR1 MNHNS and CDR2 SASEGT. The CDR3 length is 15 residues.

The rearrangement joins TRBV2 to TRBJ1-4, with 7 bases that match TRBD1. Germline trimming cut 5 bases from V and 10 bases from J; bases unmatched to any gene: 22. CDR1 is SNHLY and CDR2 is FYNNEI in the germline V gene. This CDR3 comprises 18 residues. The CDR3 region has the DNA TGTGCCAGCAGTCCGGATAGTCACTTCGACAGGGCGTGGCGAAAACTGTTTTTT. This gives the protein CASSPDSHFDRAWRKLFF.